These T cell receptor beta chains were read from a single sample in a study of T cell clonotyping in hematopoietic cell transplantation. Clones were sequenced by immunoSEQ multiplex PCR, and TCRdb holds only the in-frame ones, with some missing. The sample has approximately 18,000 clones, roughly 80% seen once; the top ten hold around a sixth. This specimen consisted of peripheral blood mononuclear cells, obtained before stem cell transplant. The source of these receptors is a man between 60 and 75 years old with acute myeloid leukemia. Some clones in this sample may be carry-over from other donors' samples. CDR3s include the opening cysteine and the closing phenylalanine or tryptophan. The D gene is left open where the match is weak. Some rows have no size entry. The others give once, few or many, or a class for an expanded clone.

-,-,TRBJ1-1,TRBV5-1,TGCGCCAGCACCTTGGGAGGGGCATCAGGCACTGAAGCTTTCTTT,CASTLGGASGTEAFF
-,TRBD1,TRBJ1-2,TRBV6-5,TGTGCCAGCAGGCCGCCCGTACAGGGGGCATATGGCTACACCTTC,CASRPPVQGAYGYTF
-,-,TRBJ1-3,TRBV28,TGTGCCAGCAAGGGCGACACCATATATTTT,CASKGDTIYF
-,-,TRBJ2-5,TRBV6-1,TGTGCCAGCAGTGAAGTGTGGGTTGTAGATCGGACCCAGTACTTC,CASSEVWVVDRTQYF
-,-,TRBJ1-6,TRBV19,TGTGCCAGTAGTATCGACAGATATAATTCACCCCTCCACTTT,CASSIDRYNSPLHF
few,-,TRBJ2-2,TRBV5-1,TGCGCCAGCAGCTTGGGCGGGGCCTCCACCGGGGAGCTGTTTTTT,CASSLGGASTGELFF
-,TRBD1,TRBJ1-6,TRBV14,TGTGCCAGCAGCCATCACGGACAGGGGGCTAATTCACCCCTCCACTTT,CASSHHGQGANSPLHF
-,-,TRBJ2-7,TRBV5-1,TGCGCCAGCAGCTTGGCTCCCGGGACAAGGGGCGAGCAGTACTTC,CASSLAPGTRGEQYF
-,TRBD1,TRBJ2-3,TRBV6-1,TGTGCCAGCAGGAAGGACAGGGTCCCAGATACGCAGTATTTT,CASRKDRVPDTQYF
-,-,TRBJ1-1,TRBV7-9,TGTGCCACCGATCAGGGTAAGGGGAACACTGAAGCTTTCTTT,CATDQGKGNTEAFF
-,-,TRBJ2-1,TRBV5-1,TGCGCCAGCAGCTCGGTAGGGGGAGCTACCAATGAGCAGTTCTTC,CASSSVGGATNEQFF
once,-,TRBJ1-1,TRBV29-1,TGCAGCGTTGGAATCGGTGGGACTGAAGCTTTCTTT,CSVGIGGTEAFF
-,-,TRBJ2-2,TRBV7-2,TGTGCCAGCAGCCCAGTAGTTGGGTCCGGGGAGCTGTTTTTT,CASSPVVGSGELFF
few,-,TRBJ1-5,TRBV7-2,TGTGCCAGCAGGCAGGGTTCGGGAAATCAGCCCCAGCATTTT,CASRQGSGNQPQHF
once,-,TRBJ2-5,TRBV6-5,TGTGCCAGCAGTTACATGGGGGCTTGGGAGACCCAGTACTTC,CASSYMGAWETQYF
medium-sized,-,TRBJ1-6,TRBV2,TGTGCCAGCAGTGAATGGGGTGTCGGCTCCTATAATTCACCCCTCCACTTT,CASSEWGVGSYNSPLHF
once,TRBD1,TRBJ1-4,TRBV19,TGTGCCAGTAGTATAGATCGAGGGACAGGGCAGGAAAAACTGTTTTTT,CASSIDRGTGQEKLFF
few,TRBD1,TRBJ1-2,TRBV6-1,TGTGCCAGCAGTGAAGAGGGACAGGGGGTGAGTGGCTACACCTTC,CASSEEGQGVSGYTF
-,-,TRBJ2-1,TRBV30,TGTGCCTGGACCAGGAGCTCCTACAATGAGCAGTTCTTC,CAWTRSSYNEQFF
once,-,TRBJ1-6,TRBV19,TGTGCCAGTAGTATGGGGGTTAATTCACCCCTCCACTTT,CASSMGVNSPLHF
-,TRBD1,TRBJ2-5,TRBV9,TGTGCCAGCAGCGTAGGGGCCCCAGGGGGACGAGAGACCCAGTACTTC,CASSVGAPGGRETQYF
few,TRBD1,TRBJ1-6,TRBV28,TGTGCCAGCACCCAACAGGGGTTGGTCCTCCACTTT,CASTQQGLVLHF
-,TRBD1,TRBJ1-2,TRBV30,TGTGCCTGGGACAGGGGGAAACCTTATGGCTACACCTTC,CAWDRGKPYGYTF
-,TRBD1,TRBJ1-6,TRBV14,TGTGCCAGCAGCCAGTCGGGGACAGGGGATCTTTCACCCCTCCACTTT,CASSQSGTGDLSPLHF
-,-,TRBJ2-2,TRBV5-1,TGCGCCAGCAGCTTACCTCCAACACAGACCGGGGAGCTGTTTTTT,CASSLPPTQTGELFF
-,TRBD1,TRBJ1-2,TRBV7-3,TGTGCCAGCAGCTTCAACCCGACAGGGTATGGCTACACCTTC,CASSFNPTGYGYTF
-,-,TRBJ1-1,TRBV6-4,TGTGCCAGCAGTGACTCAGCGGCGGGGGGCACTGAAGCTTTCTTT,CASSDSAAGGTEAFF
-,-,TRBJ2-1,TRBV14,TGTGCCAGCAGCCAAGATTGGGGTGAGCAGTTCTTC,CASSQDWGEQFF
-,-,TRBJ1-5,TRBV6-6,TGTGCCAGCAGTACAGGGAGCAATCAGCCCCAGCATTTT,CASSTGSNQPQHF
-,TRBD1,TRBJ1-2,TRBV30,TGTGCCTCTGGACAGGCAGCCTATGGCTACACCTTC,CASGQAAYGYTF
-,TRBD2,TRBJ2-5,TRBV28,TGTGCCAGCAGTCAAGCGGGGGGGCAAGAGACCCAGTACTTC,CASSQAGGQETQYF
few,TRBD1,TRBJ1-1,TRBV10-3,TGTGCCATCAGTGTCCGCAGGGGGGACACTGAAGCTTTCTTT,CAISVRRGDTEAFF
-,TRBD1,TRBJ2-7,TRBV10-3,TGTGCCATAGGACAGGGTTCTCCCCCGCCTCTCGAGCAGTACTTC,CAIGQGSPPPLEQYF
-,-,TRBJ2-2,TRBV6-1,TGTGCCACCCCCGGTCCTATACCCACCGGGGAGCTGTTTTTT,CATPGPIPTGELFF
-,TRBD2,TRBJ2-7,TRBV4-2,TGTGCCAGCAGCCCCTATCTGCGGGGGGGCGCGAGCGAGCAGTACTTC,CASSPYLRGGASEQYF
-,-,TRBJ1-1,TRBV7-8,TGTGCCAGCAGCTACCCAGGTCGCACTGAAGCTTTCTTT,CASSYPGRTEAFF
-,TRBD2,TRBJ2-3,TRBV4-2,TGTGCCAGCAGCCAAGGAAACAGCATGGGCGGGGGTTACGCAGATACGCAGTATTTT,CASSQGNSMGGGYADTQYF
-,-,TRBJ1-1,TRBV5-4,TGTGCCAGCAGCGAGGAAATACGAGGTGCTGAAGCTTTCTTT,CASSEEIRGAEAFF
-,-,TRBJ1-1,TRBV6-6,TGTGCCAGCAGTTACTCGAGGAACACTGAAGCTTTCTTT,CASSYSRNTEAFF
-,TRBD1,TRBJ2-2,TRBV27,TGTGCCAGCACCCTAGGGGGCCCTAACACCGGGGAGCTGTTTTTT,CASTLGGPNTGELFF
-,TRBD1,TRBJ2-7,TRBV7-7,TGTGCCAGCAGCCCCCGGACAGGGTACCACGAGCAGTACTTC,CASSPRTGYHEQYF
medium-sized,-,TRBJ1-1,TRBV29-1,TGCAGCGTTCTCGGGGCAGAAGCTTTCTTT,CSVLGAEAFF
-,TRBD1,TRBJ2-1,TRBV7-2,TGTGCCAGCAGCCTCTGCTGTACAGGGGTAGGATGTGAGCAGTTCTTC,CASSLCCTGVGCEQFF
once,TRBD2,TRBJ2-1,TRBV30,TGTGCCTGGAGTACTACTCGGACTAGCGGGGGTCAGGATGAGCAGTTCTTC,CAWSTTRTSGGQDEQFF
-,TRBD2,TRBJ2-3,TRBV2,TGTGCCAGCAGTCAACAAGCGGGGGGGCCTGAAACAGATACGCAGTATTTT,CASSQQAGGPETDTQYF
-,-,TRBJ2-5,TRBV6-4,TGTGCCAGCAGTCAACTGACATTAAGGGGGACCCAGTACTTC,CASSQLTLRGTQYF
-,TRBD1,TRBJ2-7,TRBV27,TGTGCCAGCAGTTTATTCCACGACAGGGTCTACGAGCAGTACTTC,CASSLFHDRVYEQYF
-,TRBD1,TRBJ1-2,TRBV19,TGTGCCAGCCGACAGGGGGCGGGTGGCTACACCTTC,CASRQGAGGYTF
few,-,TRBJ1-6,TRBV9,TGTGCCAGCAGCGCCACCGTATTAGCTTCACCCCTCCACTTT,CASSATVLASPLHF
-,-,TRBJ1-5,TRBV30,TGTGCCTTCGAGACAGCCTCGAACCAGCCCCAGCATTTT,CAFETASNQPQHF
-,-,TRBJ2-2,TRBV6-1,TGTGCCAGCAGTGAAGCGACGGGTCAGAGCACCGGGGAGCTGTTTTTT,CASSEATGQSTGELFF
-,TRBD1,TRBJ2-7,TRBV7-2,TGTGCCAGCAGCTTAGGGGACAGGAGCTCCTACGAGCAGTACTTC,CASSLGDRSSYEQYF
few,-,TRBJ1-2,TRBV25-1,TGTGCCAGCAGTGCTCAGGGTATTAGCTACACCTTC,CASSAQGISYTF
once,TRBD2,TRBJ2-2,TRBV9,TGTGCCAGCAGCGCTGCTCCGGGACTAGCGGGAGGTACCGGGGAGCTGTTTTTT,CASSAAPGLAGGTGELFF
once,TRBD1,TRBJ2-3,TRBV4-3,TGCGCCAGCAGCCAACAGCACTCAGGGGGAGATACGCAGTATTTT,CASSQQHSGGDTQYF
once,TRBD2,TRBJ2-2,TRBV11-2,TGTGCCAGCAGCTTAGATAAGCGGGGTTACACCGGGGAGCTGTTTTTT,CASSLDKRGYTGELFF
-,-,TRBJ1-2,TRBV29-1,TGCAGCGTCTATACAGGGTGGGGAGATGGCTACACCTTC,CSVYTGWGDGYTF
-,-,TRBJ2-2,TRBV9,TGTGCCAGCCAGGGAAGGGCCGGGGAGCTGTTTTTT,CASQGRAGELFF